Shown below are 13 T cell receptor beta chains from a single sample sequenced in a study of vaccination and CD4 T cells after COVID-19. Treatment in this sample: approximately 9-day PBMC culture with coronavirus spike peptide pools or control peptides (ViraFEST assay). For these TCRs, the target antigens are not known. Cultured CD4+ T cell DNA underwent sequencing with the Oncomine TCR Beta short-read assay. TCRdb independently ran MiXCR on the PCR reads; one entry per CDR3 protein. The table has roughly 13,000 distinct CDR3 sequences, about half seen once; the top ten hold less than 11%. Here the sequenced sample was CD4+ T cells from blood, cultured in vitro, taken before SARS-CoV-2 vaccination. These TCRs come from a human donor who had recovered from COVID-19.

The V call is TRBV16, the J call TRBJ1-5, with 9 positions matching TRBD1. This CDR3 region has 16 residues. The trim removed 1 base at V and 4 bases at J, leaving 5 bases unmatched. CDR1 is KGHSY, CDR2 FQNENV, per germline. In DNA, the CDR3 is TGTGCCAGCAGCCAATGGGGACAGGGCGAAAATCAGCCCCAGCATTTT. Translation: CASSQWGQGENQPQHF. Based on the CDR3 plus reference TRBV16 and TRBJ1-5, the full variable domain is GEEVAQTPKHLVRGEGQKAKLYCAPIKGHSYVFWYQQVLKNEFKFLISFQNENVFDETGMPKERFSAKCLPNSPCSLEIQATKLEDSAVYFCASSQWGQGENQPQHFGDGTRLSIL.

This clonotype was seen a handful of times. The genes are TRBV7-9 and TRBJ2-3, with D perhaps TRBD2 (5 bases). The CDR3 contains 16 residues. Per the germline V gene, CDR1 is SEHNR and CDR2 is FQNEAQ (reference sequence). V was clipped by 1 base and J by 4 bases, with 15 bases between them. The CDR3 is CASSLDGIWAPDTQYF. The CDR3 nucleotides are TGTGCCAGCAGCTTAGACGGGATCTGGGCTCCAGATACGCAGTATTTT.

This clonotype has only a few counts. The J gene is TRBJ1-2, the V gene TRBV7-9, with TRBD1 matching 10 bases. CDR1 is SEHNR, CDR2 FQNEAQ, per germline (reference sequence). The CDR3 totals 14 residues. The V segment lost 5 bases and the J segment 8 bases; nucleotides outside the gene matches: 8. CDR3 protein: CASSPSDRGQGYTF. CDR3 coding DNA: TGTGCCAGCAGCCCGTCTGACAGGGGGCAAGGCTACACCTTC.

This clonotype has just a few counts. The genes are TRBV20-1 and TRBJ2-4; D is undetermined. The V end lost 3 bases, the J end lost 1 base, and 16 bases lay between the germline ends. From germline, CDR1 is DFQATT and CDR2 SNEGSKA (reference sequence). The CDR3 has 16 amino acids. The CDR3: CSARLLPTPAKNIQYF. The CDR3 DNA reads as TGCAGTGCTAGGCTGCTGCCCACCCCGGCCAAAAACATTCAGTACTTC.

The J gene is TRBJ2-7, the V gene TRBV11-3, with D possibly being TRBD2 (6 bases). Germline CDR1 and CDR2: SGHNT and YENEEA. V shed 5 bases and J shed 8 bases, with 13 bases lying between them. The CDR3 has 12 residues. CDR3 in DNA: TGTGCCAGCAGCCGGGAGCTTACGAAGCAGTACTTC. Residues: CASSRELTKQYF.

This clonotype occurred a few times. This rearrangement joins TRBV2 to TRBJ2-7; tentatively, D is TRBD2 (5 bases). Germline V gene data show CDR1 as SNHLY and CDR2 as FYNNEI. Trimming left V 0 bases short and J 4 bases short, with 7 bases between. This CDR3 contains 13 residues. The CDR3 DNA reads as TGTGCCAGCAGTGAAGCTTCGGGGTACGAGCAGTACTTC. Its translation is CASSEASGYEQYF.

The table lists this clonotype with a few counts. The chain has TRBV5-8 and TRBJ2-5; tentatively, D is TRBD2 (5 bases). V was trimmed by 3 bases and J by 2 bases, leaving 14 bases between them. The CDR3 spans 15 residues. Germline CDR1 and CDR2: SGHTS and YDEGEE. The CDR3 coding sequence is TGTGCCAGCAGCTCCCCCAGAGGGCAGCAAGAGACCCAGTACTTC. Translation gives CASSSPRGQQETQYF.

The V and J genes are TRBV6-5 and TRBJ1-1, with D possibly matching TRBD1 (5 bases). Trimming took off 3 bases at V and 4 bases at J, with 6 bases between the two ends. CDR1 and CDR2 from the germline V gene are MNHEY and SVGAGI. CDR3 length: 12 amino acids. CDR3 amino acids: CASSYGGTEAFF. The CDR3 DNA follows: TGTGCCAGCAGTTATGGGGGCACTGAAGCTTTCTTT.

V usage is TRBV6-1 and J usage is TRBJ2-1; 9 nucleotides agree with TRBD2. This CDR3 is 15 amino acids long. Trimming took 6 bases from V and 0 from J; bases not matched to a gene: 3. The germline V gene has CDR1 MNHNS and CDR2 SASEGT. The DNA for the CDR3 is TGTGCCAGCAGAGGTAGCGGGGGCTCCTACAATGAGCAGTTCTTC. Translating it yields CASRGSGGSYNEQFF.

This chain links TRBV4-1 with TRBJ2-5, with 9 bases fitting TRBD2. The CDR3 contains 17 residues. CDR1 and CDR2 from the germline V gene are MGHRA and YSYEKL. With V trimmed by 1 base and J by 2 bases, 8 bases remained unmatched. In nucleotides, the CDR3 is TGCGCCAGCAGCCAAGTCCCGCCGACTAGCGGACAAGAGACCCAGTACTTC. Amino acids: CASSQVPPTSGQETQYF.

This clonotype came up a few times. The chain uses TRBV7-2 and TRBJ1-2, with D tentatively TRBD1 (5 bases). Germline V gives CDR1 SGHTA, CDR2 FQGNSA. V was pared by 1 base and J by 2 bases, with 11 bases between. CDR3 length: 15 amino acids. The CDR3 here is CASSLGGVENYGYTF. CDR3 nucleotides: TGTGCCAGCAGCTTAGGGGGGGTCGAGAACTATGGCTACACCTTC.

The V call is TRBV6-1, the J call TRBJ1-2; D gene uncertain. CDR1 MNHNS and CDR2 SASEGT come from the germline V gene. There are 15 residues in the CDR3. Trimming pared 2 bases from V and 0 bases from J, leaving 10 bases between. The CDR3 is CASSETVAANYGYTF. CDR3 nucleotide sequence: TGTGCCAGCAGTGAAACGGTCGCAGCTAACTATGGCTACACCTTC.

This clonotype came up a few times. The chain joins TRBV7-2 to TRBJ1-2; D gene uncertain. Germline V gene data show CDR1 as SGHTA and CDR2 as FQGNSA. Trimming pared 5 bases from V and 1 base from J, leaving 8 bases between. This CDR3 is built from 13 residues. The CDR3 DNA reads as TGTGCCAGCAGCCTGGGAGTTAACTATGGCTACACCTTC. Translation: CASSLGVNYGYTF. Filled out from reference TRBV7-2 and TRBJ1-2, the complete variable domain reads GAGVSQSPSNKVTEKGKDVELRCDPISGHTALYWYRQSLGQGLEFLIYFQGNSAPDKSGLPSDRFSAERTGGSVSTLTIQRTQQEDSAVYLCASSLGVNYGYTFGSGTRLTVV.